This T cell receptor (beta chain) was identified during a study of tumor and adjacent non-tumor tissue in lung cancer. About the research overall: Patients were aged about 31 to 85, nine to eleven men and about five women, stage I to III. Broader study findings: Tumor tissue had significantly higher TCR diversity than normal lung. Normal lung showed higher cumulative top 100 clone frequency than tumor.

Germline V CDR1 and CDR2: SGHAT, FQDESV (reference sequence). CDR3 length equals 14 residues. This clonotype came up a few times. The target antigen is unknown. The junction shows a germline mismatch at one end, possibly a read error. The template was RNA from unsorted bulk tissue. The library came from three nested PCR rounds adapted from ARM-PCR protocols. TCRdb analysed the multiplex PCR reads with MiXCR anew, one entry per CDR3 protein. The sample contains fewer than 85,000 distinct CDR3 sequences, approximately 79% of which appear only once. Sequencing was done on a sample of lung tumor tissue. The rearrangement links TRBV11-1 to TRBJ2-5; D is ambiguous. This TCR came from a woman aged 45 to 65 with non-small cell lung cancer. CDR3 DNA sequence: TGTTCCAGCTGCTTTTACAAGGGCCAAGAGACCCAGTACTTC. Translating it yields CSSCFYKGQETQYF.